This is a list of T cell receptor beta chains from one sample in a study of beta chain features in type 1 diabetes. The table came from immunoSEQ multiplex PCR; TCRdb's copy has only in-frame clones and leaves some out. The repertoire holds hundreds of thousands of clones, with roughly 11% as singletons. Sequencing used naive CD4+ T cells from blood. All receptors derive from a woman in her twenties or thirties in good health. Both conserved end residues are trimmed from each CDR3.

SAEQEKAF	TRBV29-1
ASSLAGREPQH	TRBV5-4
ATSRDSFNQPQH	TRBV15
AISESFGQGAFNEQF	TRBV10-3
SAGDTGLY	TRBV20-1
ASLQDRLGEQY	TRBV18
ASSLGTGEEQY	TRBV5-1
ASSPRASDHSGNTIY	TRBV18
AWQTSGVYNEQF	TRBV30
ASSPPRAGDTYNEQF	TRBV18
ASSPRLAMSTDTQY	TRBV11-1
ASSLQGWGGYT	TRBV28
ASSFTGTANYGYT	TRBV27
ASSHPLGRDTDTQY	TRBV9
SVERAEAF	TRBV29-1
ASCESTNNEQF	TRBV18
AWSVRDRLREQY	TRBV30
ASSFPGTGNTEAF	TRBV5-4
ASALREGPYNEQF	TRBV6-5
ASSLVANEQF	TRBV7-8
ASSVDTRDRVYNEQF	TRBV7-9
ASSISGLAGNEQY	TRBV19
ASSYPGLAGQETQY	TRBV6-5